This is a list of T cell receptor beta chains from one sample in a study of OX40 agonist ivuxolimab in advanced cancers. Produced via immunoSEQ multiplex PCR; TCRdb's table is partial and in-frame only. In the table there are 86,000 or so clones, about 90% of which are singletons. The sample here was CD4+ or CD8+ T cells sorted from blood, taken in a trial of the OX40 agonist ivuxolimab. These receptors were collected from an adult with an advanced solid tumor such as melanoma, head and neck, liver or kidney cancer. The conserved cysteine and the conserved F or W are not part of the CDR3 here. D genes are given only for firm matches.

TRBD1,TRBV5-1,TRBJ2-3,ASSTPTGGGTDTQY
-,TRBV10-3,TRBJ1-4,AISERAGRNEKLF
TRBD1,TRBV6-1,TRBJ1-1,ASSFPDRERPSAF
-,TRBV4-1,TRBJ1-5,ASSQDGQPVQPQH
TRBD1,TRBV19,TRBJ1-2,ASSTPGQGPHGYT
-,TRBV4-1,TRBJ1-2,ASSQVGTEYGYT
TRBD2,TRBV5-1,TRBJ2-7,ASSRLAGGLEQY
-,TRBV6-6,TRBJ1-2,ASSYSGGNYGYT
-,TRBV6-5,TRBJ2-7,ASSQQGELYEQY
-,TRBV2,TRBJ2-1,ASNRDHYNEQF
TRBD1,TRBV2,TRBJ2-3,ASSKQGGTDTQY
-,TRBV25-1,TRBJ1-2,ASSGSGGIYGYT
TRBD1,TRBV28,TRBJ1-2,ASVPGGVYGYT
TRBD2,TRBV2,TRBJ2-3,ASSNGRGDTDTQY
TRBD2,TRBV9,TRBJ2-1,ASSATSASNNEQF
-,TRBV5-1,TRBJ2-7,ASSLRPYYEQY
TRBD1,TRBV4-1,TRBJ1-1,ASSHPGRTGGTEAF
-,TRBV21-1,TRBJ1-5,ASSLRKGGGQPQH
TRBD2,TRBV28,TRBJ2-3,ASTPGGGGTDTQY
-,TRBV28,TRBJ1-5,ASMIPTGGRGGRNQPQH
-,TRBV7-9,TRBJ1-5,ASSLEQAGISPQH
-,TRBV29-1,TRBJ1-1,SAGSNTEAF
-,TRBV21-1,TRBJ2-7,ASSVRITYEQY
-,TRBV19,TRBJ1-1,ASSSLGTEAF
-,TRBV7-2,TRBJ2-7,ASSTDRSSYEQY
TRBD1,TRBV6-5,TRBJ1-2,ASVDRENYGYT
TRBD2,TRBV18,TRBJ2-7,ASSPGGEGEQY
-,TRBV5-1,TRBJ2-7,ASSQGGGFSYEQY
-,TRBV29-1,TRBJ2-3,SVGESSKSTDTQY
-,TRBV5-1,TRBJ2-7,ASSLAQGGYEQY
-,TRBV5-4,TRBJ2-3,ASSSERTTQY
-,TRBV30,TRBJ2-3,AWGVTDTQY
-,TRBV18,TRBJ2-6,ASSPASGANVLT
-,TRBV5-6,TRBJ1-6,ASSQGRRNSPLH
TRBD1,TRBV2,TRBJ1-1,ASSSDRARGNTEAF
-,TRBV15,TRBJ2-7,ATSRDFRGSGEQY
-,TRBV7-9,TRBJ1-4,ASSLRREDEKLF
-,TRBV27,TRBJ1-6,ASSLVTGKNSPLH
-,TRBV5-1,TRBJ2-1,ASSPGGSYNEQF